The source of this T cell receptor (beta chain) is a study of T cells in Graves' hyperthyroidism and ophthalmopathy. Study-wide results and caveats: Ophthalmopathy onset followed model prediction by a median around six months. Researchers found most expanded thyroid clonotypes above 0.001 in blood as well.

Germline V CDR1 and CDR2: DFQATT, SNEGSKA (reference sequence). The V gene end was trimmed by 5 bases and the J gene end by 2 bases; junction bases not matched to a gene: 5. The CDR3 has 14 amino acids. This clonotype was detected ten times or more. The antigen remains unidentified. TCR beta CDR3 regions were amplified from RNA. HTBI primers drove first-round RT-PCR of the TCR CDR3. Each CDR3 protein is one row after TCRdb ran MiXCR on the multiplex PCR reads. The sample has under 350,000 distinct CDR3 sequences, approximately 13% seen once. The chain combines TRBV20-1 with TRBJ2-1; TRBD2 agrees at 8 bases. The sequence was obtained from a woman aged 40 to 50 with Graves' hyperthyroidism. The sample was blood. The CDR3: CSAEISGTYNEQFF. Here the CDR3 DNA reads TGCAGTGCTGAAATTAGCGGGACCTACAATGAGCAGTTCTTC.